This entry lists 17 T cell receptor beta chains sequenced from one sample in a study of cytomegalovirus exposure and HLA in healthy donors. Amplification used 60 Vbeta primers and 13 Jbeta primers. Some clones are missing from TCRdb's copy, which holds only in-frame ones; the method was immunoSEQ multiplex PCR. The sample lists 150,000 to 200,000 clones, around four fifths occurring once. Sequencing input: PBMCs. These receptors came from a woman aged 50 to 60 in good health and CMV-seropositive.

The table lists this clone with a few counts. The rearrangement joins TRBV5-4 to TRBJ2-3; D perhaps matches TRBD2 (5 bases). This CDR3 region has 16 residues. The ends were cut back, 4 bases at V and 4 bases at J, with 19 bases in the middle. Germline V gene data show CDR1 as SGHNT and CDR2 as YYREEE (reference sequence). This CDR3 is CASSILDRGNADTQYF. As DNA, the CDR3 is TGTGCCAGCAGCATACTGGACCGGGGAAATGCAGATACGCAGTATTTT.

The gene calls are TRBV10-3 and TRBJ2-2; 13 bases line up with TRBD2. The germline gives CDR1 ENHRY, CDR2 SYGVKD. Trimming at V came to 6 bases and at J to 3 bases, leaving 7 bases not matched to a gene. The CDR3 sequence is 17 residues long. CDR3 DNA: TGTGCCATCAGCGAACTAGCGGGGGGGCGGTACACCGGGGAGCTGTTTTTT. This gives the protein CAISELAGGRYTGELFF.

V and J are TRBV6-1 and TRBJ2-3, with 8 bases lining up with TRBD2. The J segment lost 1 base and the V segment lost 6 bases, leaving 3 bases of the junction unmatched. Germline lookup yields CDR1 MNHNS and CDR2 SASEGT. This CDR3 contains 14 residues. The CDR3 here is CASRRGAGTDTQYF. In DNA, the CDR3 is TGTGCCAGCAGGCGGGGGGCGGGCACAGATACGCAGTATTTT.

The V gene is TRBV9, the J gene TRBJ2-3, with D maybe TRBD2 (5 bases). Germline V lookup: CDR1 SGDLS, CDR2 YYNGEE. V gave up 0 bases and J gave up 2 bases, with 10 bases separating them. The CDR3 runs 15 residues. CDR3 loop: CASSVGLHITDTQYF. CDR3 coding DNA: TGTGCCAGCAGCGTAGGACTACACATCACAGATACGCAGTATTTT.

The chain joins TRBV5-1 to TRBJ1-2; D is undetermined. V was pared by 0 bases and J by 3 bases, with 9 bases between. Germline CDR1 and CDR2: SGHRS and YFSETQ. The CDR3 length is 14 residues. The CDR3 coding sequence is TGCGCCAGCAGCTTGGTTCCGGGAGACTATGGCTACACCTTC. Protein: CASSLVPGDYGYTF.

The rearrangement links TRBV29-1 to TRBJ2-5; 7 bases are shared with TRBD1. The J call may be mistaken, given a closer DNA end match to TRBJ2-7. This CDR3 contains 14 residues. Germline values: CDR1 SQVTM, CDR2 ANQGSEA. CDR3 region: CSAARQGLSYEQYF. The CDR3 DNA reads TGCAGCGCTGCTCGACAGGGCCTCTCCTACGAGCAGTACTTC.

The rearrangement links TRBV19 to TRBJ2-2, with 9 nucleotides matching TRBD1. In germline, CDR1 is LNHDA, CDR2 SQIVND (reference sequence). The CDR3 is 14 residues long. V trimming: 9 bases; J trimming: 6 bases; junction bases outside the gene matches: 8. The CDR3 sequence: CASLGTGKAGELFF. In DNA form, the CDR3 reads TGTGCCAGCCTAGGGACAGGGAAGGCCGGGGAGCTGTTTTTT. The variable domain in full, completed from reference TRBV19 and TRBJ2-2, reads DGGITQSPKYLFRKEGQNVTLSCEQNLNHDAMYWYRQDPGQGLRLIYYSQIVNDFQKGDIAEGYSVSREKKESFPLTVTSAQKNPTAFYLCASLGTGKAGELFFGEGSRLTVL.

The chain recombines TRBV11-2 with TRBJ1-2; 10 positions agree with TRBD1. V trimming: 5 bases; J trimming: 8 bases; junction bases outside the gene matches: 8. The V gene's germline CDR1 is SGHAT and CDR2 FQNNGV. The CDR3 is 14 amino acids. CDR3 protein: CASSPRQGASGYTF. The CDR3 coding sequence is TGTGCCAGCAGCCCTAGACAGGGGGCCTCAGGCTACACCTTC.

The rearrangement links TRBV6-1 to TRBJ2-3, with D perhaps matching TRBD1 (5 bases). The germline V gene has CDR1 MNHNS and CDR2 SASEGT. The CDR3 has 16 amino acids. V shed 2 bases and J shed 0 bases, with 12 bases lying between them. The CDR3 reads CASSERWGTSTDTQYF. DNA for the CDR3: TGTGCCAGCAGTGAACGTTGGGGCACTAGCACAGATACGCAGTATTTT.

The rearrangement joins TRBV5-6 to TRBJ1-4, with 9 nucleotides matching TRBD1. The CDR3 is made up of 14 amino acids. Looked up from germline, CDR1 is SGHDT and CDR2 is YYEEEE. The V segment lost 4 bases and the J segment 7 bases; nucleotides outside the gene matches: 5. CDR3 sequence: CASSIGTGSEKLFF. CDR3 coding DNA: TGTGCCAGCAGCATCGGGACAGGGTCTGAAAAACTGTTTTTT.

The J gene is TRBJ1-2, the V gene TRBV7-9; D is undetermined. The CDR3 is made up of 15 amino acids. Germline-derived CDR1 and CDR2 are SEHNR and FQNEAQ (reference sequence). Trimming took 5 bases from V and 4 from J, leaving 17 bases between them. Written as DNA, the CDR3 is TGTGCCAGCAGCACTAGGCGACTTACTCTCTATGGCTACACCTTC. Protein: CASSTRRLTLYGYTF.

The chain recombines TRBV18 with TRBJ1-1; TRBD1 might be the D (5 bases). CDR3 length: 14 residues. Germline CDR1 KGHSH, CDR2 LQKENI. Trimming pared 6 bases from V and 1 base from J, leaving 12 bases between. The CDR3 loop reads CASSGGAGNTEAFF. The CDR3 region has the DNA TGTGCCAGCTCCGGAGGGGCAGGGAACACTGAAGCTTTCTTT.

This clone occurred once. The chain has TRBV14 and TRBJ2-1, with TRBD1 matching over 10 bases. From germline, CDR1 is SGHDN and CDR2 FVKESK. The ends lost 0 bases at V and 7 bases at J; junction bases unmatched: 0. This CDR3 comprises 14 residues. The CDR3 sequence is CASSQEDRGNEQFF. CDR3 DNA sequence: TGTGCCAGCAGCCAAGAGGACAGGGGGAATGAGCAGTTCTTC.

This clone was detected only once. The rearrangement uses TRBV7-9 and TRBJ2-7, with TRBD1 identical over 9 bases. The V segment lost 6 bases and the J segment 6 bases; nucleotides outside the gene matches: 3. This CDR3 has 12 residues. Per germline, CDR1 SEHNR and CDR2 FQNEAQ (reference sequence). This CDR3 reads CASRLGQGEQYF. The CDR3, as DNA: TGTGCCAGCAGACTGGGACAGGGCGAGCAGTACTTC.

This clone was seen ten or more times. This sequence joins TRBV2 and TRBJ2-6; no clear D. The V and J ends lost 4 bases and 8 bases respectively, with 9 bases between them. Per the germline V gene, CDR1 is SNHLY and CDR2 is FYNNEI. The CDR3 loop spans 13 amino acids. DNA of the CDR3: TGTGCCAGCAGTGGATCGAGTCCCAACGTCCTGACTTTC. As protein: CASSGSSPNVLTF. The full variable domain, in which reference TRBV2 and TRBJ2-6 provide the parts outside the CDR3, is EPEVTQTPSHQVTQMGQEVILRCVPISNHLYFYWYRQILGQKVEFLVSFYNNEISEKSEIFDDQFSVERPDGSNFTLKIRSTKLEDSAMYFCASSGSSPNVLTFGAGSRLTVL.

The CDR3 DNA reads TGTGCCAGCAGCTTTCCGGGGACTAATGAAAAACTGTTTTTT. It translates to CASSFPGTNEKLFF. The J gene is TRBJ1-4, the V gene TRBV5-5; the D is unclear. CDR3 length: 14 amino acids. V was clipped by 2 bases and J by 2 bases, with 7 bases between them. CDR1 is SGHKS and CDR2 is YYEKEE in the germline V gene (reference sequence).

The chain carries TRBV7-9 and TRBJ2-3; 7 nucleotides line up with TRBD2. J lost 2 bases, V lost 5 bases, and 7 bases had no gene match. The CDR3 consists of 15 residues. The V gene's germline CDR1 is SEHNR and CDR2 FQNEAQ (reference sequence). CDR3: CASSRYGGTTDTQYF. CDR3 sequence (DNA): TGTGCCAGCAGCCGATACGGGGGGACCACAGATACGCAGTATTTT.